This T cell receptor (beta chain) stems from a study of T cells in Graves' hyperthyroidism and ophthalmopathy. Study information: Blood was drawn when the patient was first diagnosed and still untreated. The study's findings and limits: A model of 13 V-J pairs discriminated ophthalmopathy from stable hyperthyroidism.

Hyperthyroidism patients were newly diagnosed, had disease duration under 2 months, and were aged 18 to 65 years. Lactation, pregnancy, other autoimmune disease or uncontrolled infection excluded patients. The CDR3 length is 15 residues. Trimming took 2 bases from V and 4 from J, leaving 12 bases between them. CDR1 MNHNS and CDR2 SASEGT come from the germline V gene. This clonotype has more than one count but fewer than ten. The antigen is undetermined. TCR beta CDR3 region amplification was performed from RNA transcripts. During a first-round RT-PCR of the TCR CDR3, the HTBI primer set was used. TCRdb reanalysed the multiplex PCR reads using MiXCR and keeps one entry per CDR3 protein. The data hold around 700,000 distinct CDR3 sequences, with roughly 20% observed a single time.

The source is a woman aged 45 to 65 with Graves' hyperthyroidism that later progressed to Graves' ophthalmopathy. J is TRBJ1-5 and V is TRBV6-1; D is unclear. Sequenced material: blood. This CDR3 reads CASSEWVYGNQPQHF. CDR3 coding DNA: TGTGCCAGCAGTGAATGGGTTTATGGGAATCAGCCCCAGCATTTT.